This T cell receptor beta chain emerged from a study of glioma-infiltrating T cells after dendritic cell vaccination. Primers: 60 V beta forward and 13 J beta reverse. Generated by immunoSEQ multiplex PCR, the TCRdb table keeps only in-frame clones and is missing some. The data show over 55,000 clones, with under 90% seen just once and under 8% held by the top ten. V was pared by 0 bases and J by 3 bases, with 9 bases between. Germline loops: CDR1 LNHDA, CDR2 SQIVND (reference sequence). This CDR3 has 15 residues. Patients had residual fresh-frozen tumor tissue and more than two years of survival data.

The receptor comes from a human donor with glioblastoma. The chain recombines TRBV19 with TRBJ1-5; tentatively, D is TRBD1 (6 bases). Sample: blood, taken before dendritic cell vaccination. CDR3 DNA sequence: TGTGCCAGTAGTATAGAGGGGGCCTTCAATCAGCCCCAGCATTTT. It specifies CASSIEGAFNQPQHF.